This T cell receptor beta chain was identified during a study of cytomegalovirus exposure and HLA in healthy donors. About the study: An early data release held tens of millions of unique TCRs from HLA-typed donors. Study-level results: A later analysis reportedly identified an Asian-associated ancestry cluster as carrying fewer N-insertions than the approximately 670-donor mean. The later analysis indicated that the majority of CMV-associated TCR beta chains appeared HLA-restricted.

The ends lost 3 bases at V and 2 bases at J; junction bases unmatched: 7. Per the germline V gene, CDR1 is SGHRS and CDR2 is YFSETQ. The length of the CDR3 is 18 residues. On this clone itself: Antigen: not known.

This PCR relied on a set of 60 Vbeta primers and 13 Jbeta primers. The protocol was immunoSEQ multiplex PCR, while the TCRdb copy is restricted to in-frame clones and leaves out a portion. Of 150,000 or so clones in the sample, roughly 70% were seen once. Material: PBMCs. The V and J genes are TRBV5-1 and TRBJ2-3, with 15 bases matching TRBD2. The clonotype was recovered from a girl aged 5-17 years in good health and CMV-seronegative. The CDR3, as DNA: TGCGCCAGCAGCTCTACCGGGACTAGCGGGGGGCTCACAGATACGCAGTATTTT. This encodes CASSSTGTSGGLTDTQYF.